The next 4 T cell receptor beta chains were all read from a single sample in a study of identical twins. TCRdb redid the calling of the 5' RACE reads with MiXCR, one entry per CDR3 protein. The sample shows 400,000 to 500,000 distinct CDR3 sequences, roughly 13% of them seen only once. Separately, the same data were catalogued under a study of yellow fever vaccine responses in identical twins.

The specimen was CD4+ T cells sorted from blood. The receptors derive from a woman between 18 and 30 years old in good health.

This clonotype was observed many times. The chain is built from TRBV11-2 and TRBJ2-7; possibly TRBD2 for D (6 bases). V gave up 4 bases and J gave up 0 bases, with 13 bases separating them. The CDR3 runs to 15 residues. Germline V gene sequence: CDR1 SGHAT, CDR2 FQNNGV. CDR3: CASSSSSASSYEQYF. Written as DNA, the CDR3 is TGTGCCAGCAGCTCTTCTAGCGCAAGCTCCTACGAGCAGTACTTC.

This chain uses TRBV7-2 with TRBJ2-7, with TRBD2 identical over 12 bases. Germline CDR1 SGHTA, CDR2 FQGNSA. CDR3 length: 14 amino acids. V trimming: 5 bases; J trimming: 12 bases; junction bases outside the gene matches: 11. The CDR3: CASSEGLAGTSPYF. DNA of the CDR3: TGTGCCAGCAGCGAAGGACTAGCGGGAACTAGTCCGTACTTC.

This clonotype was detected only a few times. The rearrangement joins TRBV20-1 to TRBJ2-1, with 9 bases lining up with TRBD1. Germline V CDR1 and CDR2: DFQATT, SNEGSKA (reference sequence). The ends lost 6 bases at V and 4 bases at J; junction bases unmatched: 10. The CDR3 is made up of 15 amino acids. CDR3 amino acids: CSAKDAGTGYNEQFF. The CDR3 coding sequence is TGCAGTGCAAAAGACGCTGGGACAGGGTACAATGAGCAGTTCTTC.

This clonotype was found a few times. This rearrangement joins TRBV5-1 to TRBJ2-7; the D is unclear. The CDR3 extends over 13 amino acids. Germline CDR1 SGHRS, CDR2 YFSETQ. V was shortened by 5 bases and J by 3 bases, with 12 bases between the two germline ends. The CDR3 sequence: CASRKQANYEQYF. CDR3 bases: TGCGCCAGCAGGAAGCAGGCTAACTACGAGCAGTACTTC. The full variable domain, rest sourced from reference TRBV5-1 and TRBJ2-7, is KAGVTQTPRYLIKTRGQQVTLSCSPISGHRSVSWYQQTPGQGLQFLFEYFSETQRNKGNFPGRFSGRQFSNSRSEMNVSTLELGDSALYLCASRKQANYEQYFGPGTRLTVT.